The source of this T cell receptor (beta chain) is a study of CD8+CD57+ T cells in acquired aplastic anemia. Study in general: Sorted CD4+ and CD8+ cell DNA averaged approximately 3.4 ug. There were 10 million to 12 million reads, on average, for CD4+ cells from healthy donors.

Germline-derived CDR1 and CDR2 are SGDLS and YYNGEE. The germline V and J ends were trimmed by 2 bases and 5 bases, with 16 bases remaining between them. This CDR3 spans 16 amino acids. Study observations and caveats: Shared by patients and controls, twenty-nine CD8+ CDR3s were abundant in patients.

Concerning this clonotype: Its antigen is not identified.

CDR3 and TCR beta VDJ profiling relied on genomic DNA as the template. TCRdb reanalysed the reads using MiXCR and keeps one entry per CDR3 protein. The repertoire holds around 190,000 distinct CDR3 sequences, 54% seen once, with approximately 15% in the top ten. The sample was sorted CD4+, CD8+, or CD8+CD57+ T cells (not recorded which) from PBMCs. J is TRBJ1-4 and V is TRBV9, with D maybe TRBD1 (6 bases). The sequence was collected from a human donor in good health, serving as a control. The CDR3 region is CASSVGGWGHNEKLFF. CDR3 bases: TGTGCCAGCAGCGTCGGGGGGTGGGGACACAATGAAAAACTGTTTTTT. Full variable domain (missing parts from reference TRBV9 and TRBJ1-4): DSGVTQTPKHLITATGQRVTLRCSPRSGDLSVYWYQQSLDQGLQFLIQYYNGEERAKGNILERFSAQQFPDLHSELNLSSLELGDSALYFCASSVGGWGHNEKLFFGSGTQLSVL.